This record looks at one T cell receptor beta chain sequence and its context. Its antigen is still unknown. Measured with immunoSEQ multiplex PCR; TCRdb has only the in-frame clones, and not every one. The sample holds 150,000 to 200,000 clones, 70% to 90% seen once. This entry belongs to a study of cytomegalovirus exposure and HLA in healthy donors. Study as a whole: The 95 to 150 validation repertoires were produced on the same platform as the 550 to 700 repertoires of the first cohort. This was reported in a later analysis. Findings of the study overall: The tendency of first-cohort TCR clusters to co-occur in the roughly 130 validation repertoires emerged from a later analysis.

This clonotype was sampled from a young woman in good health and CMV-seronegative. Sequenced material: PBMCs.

CDR3 protein: CATKTGTGNIPYEQYF. The CDR3 DNA is TGTGCCACCAAGACCGGGACAGGAAACATACCCTACGAGCAGTACTTC. The rearrangement links TRBV5-4 to TRBJ2-7, with TRBD1 matching over 8 bases. There are 16 residues in the CDR3. Germline-derived CDR1 and CDR2 are SGHNT and YYREEE (reference sequence). Trimming took 9 bases from V and 2 from J; bases not matched to a gene: 16. Variable domain in full (rest from reference TRBV5-4 and TRBJ2-7): ETGVTQSPTHLIKTRGQQVTLRCSSQSGHNTVSWYQQALGQGPQFIFQYYREEENGRGNFPPRFSGLQFPNYSSELNVNALELDDSALYLCATKTGTGNIPYEQYFGPGTRLTVT.